Below, 6 T cell receptor beta chains from the same sample are listed, as sequenced in a study of beta chain features in type 1 diabetes. What was sequenced were expressed TCRB transcripts, since all of the isolated RNA had been reverse transcribed. Assay: immunoSEQ multiplex PCR; the TCRdb copy retains only in-frame clones and omits some. The sample has fewer than 650,000 clones, roughly 16% seen once; the top ten hold more than 0.08%. The source material was naive CD4+ T cells from blood. The receptor source for this set is a man between 18 and 29 years old in good health.

This clone was seen a few times. The CDR3 protein is CASSYRQGDNEQFF. The DNA of the CDR3 is TGCGCCAGCAGCTACCGACAGGGGGACAATGAGCAGTTCTTC. V is TRBV5-1 and J is TRBJ2-1, with 9 bases aligning to TRBD1. In germline, CDR1 is SGHRS, CDR2 YFSETQ. CDR3 size: 14 residues. V shed 3 bases and J 5 bases; nucleotides not matched to a gene: 3.

The chain couples TRBV6-6 to TRBJ2-7, with D possibly matching TRBD2 (6 bases). Germline values: CDR1 MNHNY, CDR2 SVGAGI (reference sequence). The V and J ends lost 6 bases and 1 base respectively, with 16 bases between them. CDR3 length: 15 residues. CDR3 in amino acids: CASRDRDLLSYEQYF. The CDR3 DNA follows: TGTGCCAGCAGGGACCGGGACTTACTTTCCTACGAGCAGTACTTC.

In this sample, this clone turned up a few times. The chain joins TRBV7-3 to TRBJ1-2, with D perhaps matching TRBD1 (6 bases). Germline loops: CDR1 SGHTA, CDR2 FQGTGA. The CDR3 extends over 13 amino acids. Between the trimmed V and J ends, which lost 3 bases and 6 bases, there was a span of 11 bases. CDR3 DNA: TGTGCCAGCAGCTTGTACAGGGAGGATGGCTACACCTTC. Translating gives CASSLYREDGYTF. Full variable domain (remainder filled in from reference TRBV7-3 and TRBJ1-2): GAGVSQTPSNKVTEKGKYVELRCDPISGHTALYWYRQSLGQGPEFLIYFQGTGAADDSGLPNDRFFAVRPEGSVSTLKIQRTERGDSAVYLCASSLYREDGYTFGSGTRLTVV.

This clone was observed a handful of times. V and J are TRBV9 and TRBJ2-5; TRBD2 agrees at 11 bases. After removal of 0 bases from V and 5 bases from J, the junction contained 0 bases not matched to a gene. There are 14 residues in the CDR3. The germline CDR1 and CDR2 sequences are SGDLS and YYNGEE. The CDR3, as DNA: TGTGCCAGCAGCGTAGCTAGCGGGGGGGAGACCCAGTACTTC. This gives the protein CASSVASGGETQYF.

J is TRBJ2-7 and V is TRBV14; maybe TRBD2 (5 bases). The V gene's germline CDR1 is SGHDN and CDR2 FVKESK. V was shortened by 1 base and J by 3 bases, with 7 bases between the two germline ends. The CDR3 length is 13 residues. CDR3 nucleotides: TGTGCCAGCAGCCAAGTCGGGATCTACGAGCAGTACTTC. Translated: CASSQVGIYEQYF.

This clone appeared a few times. This chain joins TRBV9 and TRBJ2-1; D unresolved. Germline values: CDR1 SGDLS, CDR2 YYNGEE. The CDR3 has 17 residues. The V and J ends lost 4 bases and 5 bases respectively, with 22 bases between them. CDR3 coding DNA: TGTGCCAGCAGCCCAACGACTTATAGCCGCATCCACAATGAGCAGTTCTTC. This codes for CASSPTTYSRIHNEQFF.